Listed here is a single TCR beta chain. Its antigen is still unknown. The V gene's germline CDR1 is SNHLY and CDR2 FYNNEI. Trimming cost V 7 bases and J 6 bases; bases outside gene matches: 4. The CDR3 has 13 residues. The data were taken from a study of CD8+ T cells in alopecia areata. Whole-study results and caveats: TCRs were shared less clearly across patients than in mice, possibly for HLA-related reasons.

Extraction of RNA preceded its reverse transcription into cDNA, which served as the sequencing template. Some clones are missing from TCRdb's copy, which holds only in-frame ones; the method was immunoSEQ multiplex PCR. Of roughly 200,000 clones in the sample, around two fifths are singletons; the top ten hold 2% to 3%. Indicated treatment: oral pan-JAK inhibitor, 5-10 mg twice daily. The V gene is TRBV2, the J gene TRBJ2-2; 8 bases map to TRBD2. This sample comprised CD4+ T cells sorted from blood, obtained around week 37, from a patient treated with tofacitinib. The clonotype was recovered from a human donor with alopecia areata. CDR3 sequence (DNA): TGTGCCAGCACCCGGGGACTAGCCGGGGAGCTGTTTTTT. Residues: CASTRGLAGELFF.